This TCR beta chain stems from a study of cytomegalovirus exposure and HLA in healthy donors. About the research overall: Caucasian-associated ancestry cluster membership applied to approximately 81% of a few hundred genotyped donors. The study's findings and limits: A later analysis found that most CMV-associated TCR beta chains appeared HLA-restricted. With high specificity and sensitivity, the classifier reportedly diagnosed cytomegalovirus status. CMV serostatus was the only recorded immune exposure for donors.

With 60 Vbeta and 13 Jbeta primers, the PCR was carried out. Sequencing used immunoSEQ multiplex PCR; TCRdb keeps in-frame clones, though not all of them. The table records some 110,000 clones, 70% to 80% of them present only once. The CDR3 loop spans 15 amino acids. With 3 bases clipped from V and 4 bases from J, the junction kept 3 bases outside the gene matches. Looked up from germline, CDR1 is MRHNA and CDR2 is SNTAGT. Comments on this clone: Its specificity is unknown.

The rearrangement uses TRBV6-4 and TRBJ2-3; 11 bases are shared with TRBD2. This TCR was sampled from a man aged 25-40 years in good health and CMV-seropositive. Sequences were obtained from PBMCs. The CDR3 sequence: CASSELAGAADTQYF. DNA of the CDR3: TGTGCCAGCAGTGAACTAGCGGGGGCGGCAGATACGCAGTATTTT.